This is a list of T cell receptor beta chains from one sample in a study of blood T cell repertoires in COVID-19. Some clones are missing from TCRdb's copy, which holds only in-frame ones; the method was immunoSEQ multiplex PCR. The data contain tens of thousands of clones, 85% to 90% of them seen just once; the ten biggest clones take up approximately 8.3%. The source material was peripheral blood. Every receptor here comes from a man in his fifties with active COVID-19. Each CDR3 is given with its conserved first and last residue. The order of the fields is J gene, D gene, V gene, CDR3 length, clone size, CDR3 protein, CDR3 DNA. A D gene is named only where the DNA matches it firmly. Expanded clones get a size class; other rows say once, few or many, or leave the size out.

J: TRBJ2-4
D: TRBD2
V: TRBV4-3
length: 17
size: .
CDR3: CASSQQTGAGVPNIQYF
DNA: TGCGCCAGCAGCCAACAAACGGGAGCGGGAGTTCCGAACATTCAGTACTTC

J: TRBJ2-1
D: TRBD2
V: TRBV7-2
length: 15
size: once
CDR3: CASSAGLARGDEQFF
DNA: TGTGCCAGCAGCGCCGGACTAGCCAGGGGAGATGAGCAGTTCTTC

J: TRBJ2-1
D: TRBD1
V: TRBV9
length: 14
size: .
CDR3: CASTVGTGGDEQFF
DNA: TGTGCCAGCACCGTCGGGACAGGGGGCGATGAGCAGTTCTTC

J: TRBJ2-4
D: .
V: TRBV6-5
length: 15
size: .
CDR3: CASRRSRLAKNIQYF
DNA: TGTGCCAGCAGGAGGTCTCGTTTAGCCAAAAACATTCAGTACTTC

J: TRBJ1-1
D: .
V: TRBV5-1
length: 14
size: .
CDR3: CASSLVGDNTEAFF
DNA: TGCGCCAGCAGCCTCGTAGGGGATAACACTGAAGCTTTCTTT

J: TRBJ1-2
D: .
V: TRBV6-6
length: 12
size: .
CDR3: CASSSGDYGYTF
DNA: TGTGCCAGCAGTTCAGGGGACTATGGCTACACCTTC

J: TRBJ1-5
D: .
V: TRBV18
length: 18
size: .
CDR3: CASSPPPAGAYSNQPQHF
DNA: TGTGCCAGCTCACCACCGCCGGCAGGCGCTTATAGCAATCAGCCCCAGCATTTT

J: TRBJ2-3
D: TRBD1
V: TRBV18
length: 15
size: .
CDR3: CASSPSDRGTDTQYF
DNA: TGTGCCAGCTCACCATCGGACAGGGGCACAGATACGCAGTATTTT

J: TRBJ2-2
D: .
V: TRBV30
length: 13
size: .
CDR3: CAWSGQFGGELFF
DNA: TGTGCCTGGAGTGGACAGTTTGGCGGGGAGCTGTTTTTT

J: TRBJ2-5
D: .
V: TRBV11-2
length: 14
size: .
CDR3: CASSPYGVGETQYF
DNA: TGTGCCAGCAGCCCCTACGGGGTTGGAGAGACCCAGTACTTC

J: TRBJ2-7
D: .
V: TRBV14
length: 13
size: .
CDR3: CASSQDPGGEQYF
DNA: TGTGCCAGCAGCCAAGATCCCGGGGGCGAGCAGTACTTC

J: TRBJ1-2
D: TRBD1
V: TRBV7-9
length: 17
size: once
CDR3: CASSPRGQGAKDYGYTF
DNA: TGTGCCAGCAGCCCACGGGGACAGGGGGCAAAGGACTATGGCTACACCTTC

J: TRBJ2-7
D: TRBD1
V: TRBV5-8
length: 15
size: .
CDR3: CASRERPGQGDEQYF
DNA: TGTGCCAGCAGGGAGAGACCGGGACAGGGGGACGAGCAGTACTTC

J: TRBJ1-3
D: .
V: TRBV7-2
length: 15
size: .
CDR3: CASSSRADDGNTIYF
DNA: TGTGCCAGCAGCTCGCGGGCCGATGATGGAAACACCATATATTTT

J: TRBJ1-5
D: .
V: TRBV21-1
length: 19
size: .
CDR3: CASSKARETGTSSNQPQHF
DNA: TGTGCCAGCAGCAAAGCAAGGGAGACAGGCACCTCGAGCAATCAGCCCCAGCATTTT

J: TRBJ2-1
D: TRBD2
V: TRBV3-1/TRBV3-2
length: 15
size: .
CDR3: CASSLRAGDYNEQFF
DNA: TGTGCCAGCAGCCTAAGGGCGGGGGACTACAATGAGCAGTTCTTC

J: TRBJ2-3
D: .
V: TRBV5-4
length: 14
size: .
CDR3: CASSSRQGTDTQYF
DNA: TGTGCCAGCAGCTCCAGACAGGGCACAGATACGCAGTATTTT

J: TRBJ2-7
D: .
V: TRBV6-2/TRBV6-3
length: 15
size: .
CDR3: CASSYGGSRTYEQYF
DNA: TGTGCCAGCAGTTACGGGGGGTCGAGGACCTACGAGCAGTACTTC

J: TRBJ1-2
D: .
V: TRBV10-3
length: 15
size: .
CDR3: CAISEGGLQNYGYTF
DNA: TGTGCCATCAGTGAGGGGGGACTGCAAAACTATGGCTACACCTTC

J: TRBJ2-7
D: TRBD2
V: TRBV3-1/TRBV3-2
length: 16
size: once
CDR3: CASSRGLAGGVGEQYF
DNA: TGTGCCAGCAGCCGGGGACTAGCGGGAGGAGTTGGCGAGCAGTACTTC

J: TRBJ1-5
D: .
V: TRBV19
length: 14
size: .
CDR3: CASSMAGGNQPQHF
DNA: TGTGCCAGTAGTATGGCAGGAGGGAATCAGCCCCAGCATTTT

J: TRBJ2-3
D: TRBD2
V: TRBV5-6
length: 16
size: once
CDR3: CASSVRLAGWTDTQYF
DNA: TGTGCCAGCAGCGTCCGACTAGCGGGATGGACAGATACGCAGTATTTT

J: TRBJ2-5
D: TRBD1
V: TRBV7-8
length: 14
size: .
CDR3: CASSHRGRQETQYF
DNA: TGTGCCAGCAGCCACAGGGGTCGTCAAGAGACCCAGTACTTC

J: TRBJ2-6
D: TRBD1
V: TRBV29-1
length: 15
size: .
CDR3: CSVGQVSSGANVLTF
DNA: TGCAGCGTCGGACAGGTTAGCTCTGGGGCCAACGTCCTGACTTTC

J: TRBJ2-2
D: .
V: TRBV21-1
length: 12
size: .
CDR3: CASSKAIGELFF
DNA: TGTGCCAGCAGCAAAGCCATCGGGGAGCTGTTTTTT

J: TRBJ2-7
D: TRBD2
V: TRBV27
length: 15
size: .
CDR3: CASKAGPGAGYEQYF
DNA: TGTGCCAGCAAAGCGGGACCCGGAGCGGGCTACGAGCAGTACTTC

J: TRBJ2-1
D: TRBD2
V: TRBV7-2
length: 16
size: .
CDR3: CASSSQLAGGLYEQFF
DNA: TGTGCCAGCAGCTCGCAACTAGCGGGGGGGCTCTATGAGCAGTTCTTC

J: TRBJ2-1
D: TRBD2
V: TRBV7-3
length: 16
size: .
CDR3: CASSLWASGSGNEQFF
DNA: TGTGCCAGCAGCTTATGGGCTAGCGGGAGTGGCAATGAGCAGTTCTTC

J: TRBJ1-6
D: .
V: TRBV6-5
length: 14
size: .
CDR3: CASRDTGSHSPLHF
DNA: TGTGCCAGCAGAGACACAGGGTCTCATTCACCCCTCCACTTT

J: TRBJ2-7
D: TRBD1
V: TRBV5-1
length: 13
size: once
CDR3: CASSGGQAYEQYF
DNA: TGCGCCAGCAGTGGGGGACAGGCCTACGAGCAGTACTTC

J: TRBJ1-3
D: TRBD1
V: TRBV4-3
length: 19
size: few
CDR3: CASSQGVVRGLGSGNTIYF
DNA: TGCGCCAGCAGCCAAGGAGTAGTAAGGGGGCTTGGCTCTGGAAACACCATATATTTT

J: TRBJ2-3
D: .
V: TRBV7-2
length: 17
size: .
CDR3: CASSLYGGVRSTDTQYF
DNA: TGTGCCAGCAGCTTATACGGCGGGGTGCGGAGCACAGATACGCAGTATTTT

J: TRBJ1-1
D: .
V: TRBV12-3/TRBV12-4
length: 13
size: .
CDR3: CASSLDSEELAFF
DNA: TGTGCCAGCAGCCTTGACAGTGAGGAGTTGGCTTTCTTT

J: TRBJ2-2
D: .
V: TRBV27
length: 18
size: once
CDR3: CASSFVPAGAPGTGELFF
DNA: TGTGCCAGCAGTTTCGTTCCCGCTGGGGCCCCAGGCACCGGGGAGCTGTTTTTT

J: TRBJ1-1
D: .
V: TRBV28
length: 13
size: .
CDR3: CASSLPQQAEAFF
DNA: TGTGCCAGCAGTTTACCCCAACAAGCTGAAGCTTTCTTT

J: TRBJ2-3
D: TRBD2
V: TRBV27
length: 18
size: few
CDR3: CASSSRVSGRARTDTQYF
DNA: TGTGCCAGCAGTTCCAGAGTTAGCGGGAGGGCCCGCACAGATACGCAGTATTTT

J: TRBJ1-1
D: .
V: TRBV12-2
length: 17
size: .
CDR3: CASRFLNYRGMNTEAFF
DNA: TGTGCAAGTCGCTTTTTAAACTACAGGGGAATGAACACTGAAGCTTTCTTT

J: TRBJ2-5
D: TRBD2
V: TRBV5-5
length: 14
size: .
CDR3: CASTLGGNQETQYF
DNA: TGTGCCAGCACTTTGGGGGGGAACCAAGAGACCCAGTACTTC

J: TRBJ1-1
D: .
V: TRBV28
length: 16
size: once
CDR3: CASSEVSWGDYTEAFF
DNA: TGTGCCAGCAGTGAAGTCAGCTGGGGGGATTACACTGAAGCTTTCTTT

J: TRBJ1-4
D: .
V: TRBV5-1
length: 15
size: .
CDR3: CASRNGGGFLEKLFF
DNA: TGCGCCTCCAGAAATGGCGGCGGTTTTTTGGAAAAACTGTTTTTT

J: TRBJ2-1
D: TRBD2
V: TRBV7-3
length: 16
size: .
CDR3: CASSLSGTSGYNEQFF
DNA: TGTGCCAGCAGCTTAAGTGGGACTAGCGGATACAATGAGCAGTTCTTC

J: TRBJ2-1
D: .
V: TRBV6-2/TRBV6-3
length: 16
size: .
CDR3: CASSSPYSGGVGEQFF
DNA: TGTGCCAGCAGTTCCCCTTATAGCGGAGGGGTGGGTGAGCAGTTCTTC

J: TRBJ2-1
D: .
V: TRBV4-2
length: 16
size: once
CDR3: CASSQDDLYRNNEQFF
DNA: TGTGCCAGCAGCCAAGACGACTTATATCGTAACAATGAGCAGTTCTTC